Listed below are T cell receptor beta chains from one sample, sequenced in a study of identical twins. TCRdb passed the 5' RACE reads through MiXCR, listing each CDR3 protein once. The repertoire has about 220,000 distinct CDR3 sequences, 6% to 9% of them found once; the top ten carry just under 2%. A further study also used this sample, focusing on yellow fever vaccine responses in identical twins.

Material for sequencing was memory (CD45RO+) T cells sorted from blood. These receptors were obtained from a woman between 18 and 29 years old in good health. Both conserved end residues are part of each CDR3.

v_gene,len,CDR3aa
TRBV28,10,CASRNYKAFF
TRBV4-3,16,CASSRGTSGSWETQYF
TRBV10-3,14,CAISESGGPETQYF
TRBV7-2,14,CASSLELQVPTQYF
TRBV3-1,15,CASSQGQQGRSPLHF
TRBV6-5,15,CASSSPTILGYEQYF
TRBV5-4,15,CASSLLRGAYGEQFF
TRBV6-2/TRBV6-3,17,CASSYQPSGRGYNEQFF
TRBV6-4,14,CASSKEWENTEAFF
TRBV7-9,17,CASSHSPGTSGAGELFF
TRBV7-3,13,CASSLQVGETQYF
TRBV28,15,CASSFEFGVSGELFF
TRBV5-1,14,CASSLGASYNEQFF